This passage covers 32 T cell receptor beta chains from one sample sequenced in a study of cytomegalovirus exposure and HLA in healthy donors. 60 Vbeta and 13 Jbeta primers were used in PCR. Here immunoSEQ multiplex PCR was the method, and the copy in TCRdb shows in-frame clones only, minus some. The sample has roughly 97,000 clones; approximately 80% are singletons. Sequencing was performed on PBMCs. The receptors come from a woman aged 18 to 35 in good health and CMV-seropositive.

In this sample, this clone turned up once. The chain recombines TRBV6-1 with TRBJ2-7, with 7 bases matching TRBD1. CDR1 is MNHNS, CDR2 SASEGT, per germline. CDR3 length: 17 residues. With 0 bases clipped from V and 7 bases from J, the junction kept 15 bases outside the gene matches. The CDR3 spells CASSEAEMTGLNREQYF. For the CDR3, the DNA is TGTGCCAGCAGTGAAGCCGAGATGACAGGGTTAAATAGAGAGCAGTACTTC.

The rearrangement uses TRBV10-2 and TRBJ1-1; weak D call: TRBD1 (6 bases). The V end lost 6 bases, the J end lost 5 bases, and 13 bases lay between the germline ends. CDR1 is WSHSY, CDR2 SAAADI, per germline. The CDR3 has 13 residues. The DNA for the CDR3 is TGCGCCAGCAGCACACAGGGTTGGACTGAAGCTTTCTTT. Its translation is CASSTQGWTEAFF.

This clone has only one observation. This chain connects TRBV19 to TRBJ1-5; D gene uncertain. The CDR3 length is 13 residues. V gave up 11 bases and J gave up 13 bases, with 24 bases separating them. In germline, CDR1 is LNHDA, CDR2 SQIVND (reference sequence). In DNA form, the CDR3 reads TGTGCCTCCAGAGGTGGAGGTGCTGCGGAACAGCATTTT. It specifies CASRGGGAAEQHF.

This clone was seen only a few times. The chain couples TRBV6-1 to TRBJ2-3; D is unclear. Looked up from germline, CDR1 is MNHNS and CDR2 is SASEGT. The CDR3 is 12 residues long. With 2 bases removed from V and 5 bases from J, the gap between germline ends came to 5 bases. CDR3: CASSEWRDTQYF. In DNA, the CDR3 is TGTGCCAGCAGTGAATGGAGAGATACGCAGTATTTT.

The V call is TRBV30, the J call TRBJ2-7; 9 nucleotides line up with TRBD1. Losses at the gene ends were 3 bases for V and 6 bases for J; bases not matched to a gene: 12. Germline-derived CDR1 and CDR2 are GTSNPN and SVGIG (reference sequence). This CDR3 has 15 amino acids. CDR3 DNA: TGTGCCTGGAGATCCGCCGGGACAGGGAACTCCGAGCAGTACTTC. This sequence encodes CAWRSAGTGNSEQYF.

The table lists this clone with a few counts. This sequence joins TRBV6-1 and TRBJ2-1, with 9 bases identical to TRBD2. Germline V gene data show CDR1 as MNHNS and CDR2 as SASEGT. The V segment lost 6 bases and the J segment 4 bases; nucleotides outside the gene matches: 1. The CDR3 runs to 13 residues. CDR3 DNA sequence: TGTGCCAGCAGGCGGGAGGGTTACAATGAGCAGTTCTTC. This sequence encodes CASRREGYNEQFF.

This sequence joins TRBV5-1 and TRBJ2-5; 7 nucleotides line up with TRBD2. This CDR3 comprises 15 residues. In germline, CDR1 is SGHRS, CDR2 YFSETQ. V was pared by 3 bases and J by 3 bases, with 8 bases of the junction left unmatched. The chain's CDR3 is CASSSGVLAEETQYF. DNA for the CDR3: TGCGCCAGCAGCTCGGGTGTTCTAGCGGAAGAGACCCAGTACTTC.

This clone came up a few times. The chain is built from TRBV4-1 and TRBJ1-1; perhaps TRBD1 as D (5 bases). CDR3 length: 14 amino acids. The V gene's germline CDR1 is MGHRA and CDR2 YSYEKL. Trimming shortened V by 0 bases and J by 8 bases, and 13 bases separated the two germline ends. The CDR3 here is CASSQDPGVAEAFF. Here the CDR3 DNA reads TGCGCCAGCAGCCAAGATCCGGGGGTGGCGGAAGCTTTCTTT.

This clone was seen only a few times. The CDR3 region has the DNA TGCAGCGTTGATGCGGGTGGCAATCAGCCCCAGCATTTT. Translating gives CSVDAGGNQPQHF. This sequence joins TRBV29-1 and TRBJ1-5; D gene uncertain. Germline loops: CDR1 SQVTM, CDR2 ANQGSEA. The CDR3 spans 13 residues. Trimming shortened V by 3 bases and J by 2 bases, and 8 bases separated the two germline ends.

The chain recombines TRBV9 with TRBJ2-2; tentative D call: TRBD2 (6 bases). CDR3 length equals 14 residues. The germline CDR1 and CDR2 sequences are SGDLS and YYNGEE. Trimming removed 2 bases at V and 6 bases at J, with 11 bases between. The CDR3 reads CASSVGTGSGELFF. The CDR3 DNA sequence: TGTGCCAGCAGCGTCGGGACTGGCTCCGGGGAGCTGTTTTTT.

This rearrangement joins TRBV4-1 to TRBJ2-7, with D maybe TRBD1 (6 bases). Per the germline V gene, CDR1 is MGHRA and CDR2 is YSYEKL. The CDR3 is 15 residues long. V was shortened by 0 bases and J by 5 bases, with 14 bases between the two germline ends. CDR3 coding DNA: TGCGCCAGCAGCCAAGATTGGGTCTACAGGGACGAGCAGTACTTC. Its protein product is CASSQDWVYRDEQYF.

The chain joins TRBV7-9 to TRBJ2-1; D possibly corresponds to TRBD2 (5 bases). The V gene lost 5 bases and the J gene lost 9 bases, with 14 bases spanning the gap. There are 13 residues in the CDR3. Germline values: CDR1 SEHNR, CDR2 FQNEAQ (reference sequence). The CDR3 loop reads CASSPRGASEQFF. CDR3 nucleotide sequence: TGTGCCAGCAGCCCCCGGGGAGCGAGTGAGCAGTTCTTC.

The chain is built from TRBV6-5 and TRBJ2-3; the D gene is possibly TRBD1 (7 bases). Deletions cut 0 bases from V and 2 bases from J, with 12 bases between. The CDR3 length is 16 residues. The germline V gene has CDR1 MNHEY and CDR2 SVGAGI. CDR3 DNA: TGTGCCAGCAGTTACTCACCAGGGGGGACCACAGATACGCAGTATTTT. It is translated as CASSYSPGGTTDTQYF.

This clone showed up just a few times. For the CDR3, the DNA is TGCAGTGGCGGGACTTTAGGCGAAAAACTGTTTTTT. It encodes CSGGTLGEKLFF. The rearrangement joins TRBV29-1 to TRBJ1-4; possibly TRBD1 for D (5 bases). The CDR3 spans 12 residues. The germline V gene has CDR1 SQVTM and CDR2 ANQGSEA.

This clone showed up just a few times. One end of the junction does not line up with germline, which may come from a read error. The CDR3 region is CASSSQRTGQHF. CDR3 in DNA: TGTGCCAGCAGCTCTCAGCGGACGGGACAGCACTTC. This sequence joins TRBV11-2 and TRBJ1-2, with 7 bases lining up with TRBD1. Germline values: CDR1 SGHAT, CDR2 FQNNGV. CDR3 length equals 12 residues. Complete variable domain (other parts from reference TRBV11-2 and TRBJ1-2): EAGVAQSPRYKIIEKRQSVAFWCNPISGHATLYWYQQILGQGPKLLIQFQNNGVVDDSQLPKDRFSAERLKGVDSTLKIQPAKLEDSAVYLCASSSQRTGQHFGSGTRLTVV.

V is TRBV19 and J is TRBJ1-5; no reliable D call. There are 13 residues in the CDR3. Germline loops: CDR1 LNHDA, CDR2 SQIVND (reference sequence). V gave up 5 bases and J gave up 6 bases, with 11 bases separating them. CDR3 sequence (DNA): TGTGCCAGTAGTTGGGAGTATGGTCAGCCCCAGCATTTT. This translates into CASSWEYGQPQHF.

The V and J genes are TRBV6-1 and TRBJ1-1; unclear D gene. Germline assignment: CDR1 MNHNS and CDR2 SASEGT. The V and J ends lost 2 bases and 0 bases respectively, with 10 bases between them. The length of the CDR3 is 15 residues. The CDR3, as DNA: TGTGCCAGCAGTGAATTGGGCAGTTTGAACACTGAAGCTTTCTTT. Its translation: CASSELGSLNTEAFF.

There are a few counts of this clone. V usage is TRBV30 and J usage is TRBJ1-1, with a possible D match to TRBD1 (6 bases). Germline V gives CDR1 GTSNPN, CDR2 SVGIG (reference sequence). This CDR3 contains 12 residues. V shed 6 bases and J shed 1 base, with 9 bases lying between them. CDR3 bases: TGTGCCTGCCAGGGGCCGAACACTGAAGCTTTCTTT. Amino acid sequence: CACQGPNTEAFF.

The rearrangement joins TRBV27 to TRBJ1-2, with D possibly matching TRBD1 (5 bases). The V and J ends lost 1 base and 7 bases respectively, with 10 bases between them. CDR1 is MNHEY, CDR2 SMNVEV, per germline (reference sequence). The CDR3 consists of 13 residues. This CDR3 reads CASSLLGVGGYTF. The CDR3, as DNA: TGTGCCAGCAGTTTATTAGGGGTGGGTGGCTACACCTTC.

The chain uses TRBV2 and TRBJ2-5; 8 bases are a match to TRBD2. Germline trimming cut 8 bases from V and 5 bases from J; bases unmatched to any gene: 13. CDR1 and CDR2 (germline): SNHLY, FYNNEI. This CDR3 contains 15 residues. The CDR3 coding sequence is TGTGCCAGCCTCCCTTCCGGGACTAGAAGTGAGACCCAGTACTTC. Translated: CASLPSGTRSETQYF. The full variable domain, rest sourced from reference TRBV2 and TRBJ2-5, is EPEVTQTPSHQVTQMGQEVILRCVPISNHLYFYWYRQILGQKVEFLVSFYNNEISEKSEIFDDQFSVERPDGSNFTLKIRSTKLEDSAMYFCASLPSGTRSETQYFGPGTRLLVL.

This chain links TRBV6-5 with TRBJ2-7; D perhaps matches TRBD1 (6 bases). Germline assignment: CDR1 MNHEY and CDR2 SVGAGI. Trimming left V 3 bases short and J 2 bases short, with 11 bases between. The CDR3 is 14 residues long. CDR3 residues: CASSYGGPTYEQYF. The DNA of the CDR3 is TGTGCCAGCAGTTATGGGGGCCCGACCTACGAGCAGTACTTC.

The chain links TRBV7-9 to TRBJ1-5; tentative D call: TRBD1 (5 bases). Per the germline V gene, CDR1 is SEHNR and CDR2 is FQNEAQ (reference sequence). The length of the CDR3 is 12 residues. Trimming removed 8 bases from V and 5 bases from J, with 10 bases in between. The CDR3 here is CASARGDQPQHF. In DNA form, the CDR3 reads TGTGCCAGCGCCCGGGGGGATCAGCCCCAGCATTTT.

The chain joins TRBV28 to TRBJ2-7; 12 nucleotides line up with TRBD2. After removal of 6 bases from V and 0 bases from J, the junction contained 6 bases not matched to a gene. From germline, CDR1 is MDHEN and CDR2 SYDVKM. This CDR3 has 16 residues. Written as DNA, the CDR3 is TGTGCCAGCAGCCCACTGGGACTAGCGGGCTCCTACGAGCAGTACTTC. Translation gives CASSPLGLAGSYEQYF.

The chain links TRBV7-2 to TRBJ2-7; TRBD1 is a possible D gene (5 bases). Per germline, CDR1 SGHTA and CDR2 FQGNSA. CDR3 size: 15 residues. V dropped 2 bases and J dropped 0 bases, with 11 bases sitting between them. The CDR3 loop is CASSLRGSPSYEQYF. The CDR3 nucleotides read TGTGCCAGCAGCTTAAGGGGCTCTCCCTCCTACGAGCAGTACTTC.

V is TRBV29-1 and J is TRBJ2-3; the match to TRBD2 covers 7 bases. CDR1 is SQVTM and CDR2 is ANQGSEA in the germline V gene. This CDR3 contains 16 residues. V lost 2 bases, J lost 5 bases, and 13 bases stayed unmatched. In DNA form, the CDR3 reads TGCAGCGTTGAAAGGTACTCCGCGGGAGAAGTAGATACGCAGTATTTT. Protein sequence: CSVERYSAGEVDTQYF.

CDR3 loop: CASSGSRGFGTDTQYF. The CDR3, as DNA: TGTGCCAGCAGTGGATCCCGCGGGTTCGGCACAGATACGCAGTATTTT. This chain connects TRBV2 to TRBJ2-3, with D perhaps TRBD2 (5 bases). Germline V gives CDR1 SNHLY, CDR2 FYNNEI. CDR3 length: 16 residues. V lost 4 bases and J 1 base, leaving 15 bases between the germline ends.

The chain uses TRBV19 and TRBJ1-2; the D is unclear. Germline V lookup: CDR1 LNHDA, CDR2 SQIVND (reference sequence). V lost 5 bases to trimming and J lost 7 bases, with 14 bases between them. The CDR3 length is 13 residues. Here the CDR3 DNA reads TGTGCCAGTAGTGTGTCGGCAGCGAGTGGCTACACCTTC. It is translated as CASSVSAASGYTF. Together with reference TRBV19 and TRBJ1-2, the CDR3 gives the full variable domain: DGGITQSPKYLFRKEGQNVTLSCEQNLNHDAMYWYRQDPGQGLRLIYYSQIVNDFQKGDIAEGYSVSREKKESFPLTVTSAQKNPTAFYLCASSVSAASGYTFGSGTRLTVV.

The chain links TRBV28 to TRBJ1-2; 9 bases line up with TRBD1. V was pared by 7 bases and J by 4 bases, with 4 bases of the junction left unmatched. Germline CDR1 MDHEN, CDR2 SYDVKM. The CDR3 is 13 amino acids. The CDR3 reads CASKGTGIYGYTF. The DNA of the CDR3 is TGTGCCAGCAAGGGGACAGGGATCTATGGCTACACCTTC.

The chain couples TRBV28 to TRBJ1-3; D is ambiguous. The CDR3 has 19 residues. Germline V gene sequence: CDR1 MDHEN, CDR2 SYDVKM. With 2 bases removed from V and 0 bases from J, the gap between germline ends came to 20 bases. CDR3 region: CASSLKGLGSPVSGNTIYF. CDR3 sequence (DNA): TGTGCCAGCAGTTTAAAAGGACTGGGAAGCCCAGTCTCTGGAAACACCATATATTTT.

This chain uses TRBV4-1 with TRBJ2-3, with a possible D match to TRBD1 (6 bases). The V and J ends lost 7 bases and 1 base respectively, with 15 bases between them. Germline values: CDR1 MGHRA, CDR2 YSYEKL. This CDR3 comprises 15 residues. CDR3 loop: CASTLTGHGTDTQYF. The CDR3 DNA reads as TGCGCCAGCACCCTAACAGGGCACGGCACAGATACGCAGTATTTT.

The genes are TRBV27 and TRBJ2-3, with a tentative D call TRBD1 (6 bases). Trimming took off 6 bases at V and 2 bases at J, with 21 bases between the two ends. Germline lookup yields CDR1 MNHEY and CDR2 SMNVEV (reference sequence). The CDR3 spans 17 residues. The DNA for the CDR3 is TGTGCCAGCAGCTTACGCCCCGGGACAATCGTCACAGATACGCAGTATTTT. Translated: CASSLRPGTIVTDTQYF.

The chain couples TRBV28 to TRBJ2-3, with D possibly being TRBD1 (5 bases). CDR1 is MDHEN and CDR2 is SYDVKM in the germline V gene. Trimming removed 10 bases from V and 1 base from J, with 12 bases in between. The CDR3 is 13 amino acids. The CDR3 nucleotides read TGTGCCATAGAGACAGACCGCACAGATACGCAGTATTTT. Residues: CAIETDRTDTQYF.